This T cell receptor beta chain was recovered during a study of response to subunit inactivated influenza vaccine. Study outcomes and limitations: Seasonal influenza vaccination, on each occasion, was suggested by the authors to recruit few new T cells.

This CDR3 region has 14 residues. Trimming took 0 bases from V and 5 from J, leaving 10 bases between them. TCRdb passed the RT-PCR reads through MiXCR, listing each CDR3 protein once. The sample gives about 780,000 distinct CDR3 sequences, roughly 18% of which show up once; about 11% is in the top ten. Concerning this clonotype itself: Its antigen remains unidentified.

This receptor was taken from a man aged 50 to 59 who received an inactivated influenza vaccine. The chain couples TRBV12-3 or TRBV12-4 to TRBJ2-5; the D gene is possibly TRBD1 (5 bases). Sequences were derived from PBMCs from blood, sampled around 5 days after vaccination. CDR3 bases: TGTGCCAGCAGTTTAGCATGGGGCGAGGAGACCCAGTACTTC. Translation gives CASSLAWGEETQYF.